This record concerns one T cell receptor (beta chain) sequence. The antigen is unknown. The PCR had 60 Vbeta and 13 Jbeta primers. Sequenced by immunoSEQ multiplex PCR; TCRdb stores in-frame clones only, minus some. The specimen's table records tens of thousands of clones. This sample was taken from a study of cytomegalovirus exposure and HLA in healthy donors. Regarding the study as a whole: In an earlier analysis, about 87% or about 30%: the productive usage of most TCR beta V segments. The study found most TCR sequences rare, yet found some public TCRs in many donors.

The source of this sequence is a woman in her 30s in good health and CMV-seropositive. The specimen sequenced was PBMCs.

The CDR3 bases are TGCGCCAGCAGCTACCGGCCCCGGACTAGCGGGGAAGGAGCTTCCTACGAGCAGTACTTC. Translated, it gives CASSYRPRTSGEGASYEQYF. This sequence joins TRBV5-1 and TRBJ2-5; TRBD2 matches 12 bases. The J call could be wrong; TRBJ2-7 is a better fit for the DNA end. This CDR3 comprises 20 residues. Germline V gene data show CDR1 as SGHRS and CDR2 as YFSETQ.